The rows below give T cell receptor beta chains drawn from one sample of a study of blood T cells in healthy people across ages. TCRdb processed the 5' RACE reads anew with MiXCR; each CDR3 protein has one entry. Among some 730,000 distinct CDR3 sequences listed, around a fifth were seen once. The sample consisted of blood. These receptors all stem from a man aged 70-80 years in good health. CDR3s include the opening cysteine and the closing phenylalanine or tryptophan. The D gene is left open where the match is weak. The listing skips clone size in some rows; elsewhere it reads once, few, many or a size class.

j_gene: TRBJ2-5
abundance: few
v_gene: TRBV2
len: 14
d_gene: TRBD2
CDR3nt: TGTGCCAGCAGTGGGACTAGCGTTATGGAGACCCAGTACTTC
CDR3aa: CASSGTSVMETQYF

j_gene: TRBJ2-6
abundance: .
v_gene: TRBV6-5
len: 17
d_gene: .
CDR3nt: TGTGCCAGCAGTTACTCAGGACAAATCTCTGGGGCCAACGTCCTGACTTTC
CDR3aa: CASSYSGQISGANVLTF

j_gene: TRBJ1-2
abundance: few
v_gene: TRBV29-1
len: 16
d_gene: TRBD1
CDR3nt: TGCAGCGTTGAAGATCGACAGGGCGCGGCTAACTATGGCTACACCTTC
CDR3aa: CSVEDRQGAANYGYTF

j_gene: TRBJ2-3
abundance: many
v_gene: TRBV12-3/TRBV12-4
len: 13
d_gene: .
CDR3nt: TGTGCCAGCAGTCCCCTGGAGGGGGGTACGCAGTATTTT
CDR3aa: CASSPLEGGTQYF

j_gene: TRBJ2-1
abundance: few
v_gene: TRBV6-5
len: 13
d_gene: .
CDR3nt: TGTGCCAGCAGTTACGAGGGGGGTAGTGAGCAGTTCTTC
CDR3aa: CASSYEGGSEQFF

j_gene: TRBJ1-1
abundance: many
v_gene: TRBV7-9
len: 14
d_gene: .
CDR3nt: TGTGCCAGCAGCTTAGCCCGTGAGAACACTGAAGCTTTCTTT
CDR3aa: CASSLARENTEAFF

j_gene: TRBJ1-5
abundance: .
v_gene: TRBV19
len: 14
d_gene: .
CDR3nt: TGTGCCAGTAGTATAAGTGGGCGGAATCAGCCCCAGCATTTT
CDR3aa: CASSISGRNQPQHF

j_gene: TRBJ1-5
abundance: .
v_gene: TRBV6-6
len: 16
d_gene: .
CDR3nt: TGTGCCAGCAGTTACCGGGGTGTCTCGGCTAATCAGCCCCAGCATTTT
CDR3aa: CASSYRGVSANQPQHF

j_gene: TRBJ1-1
abundance: .
v_gene: TRBV7-9
len: 15
d_gene: .
CDR3nt: TGTGCCAGCAGCTTAGCGCGATACATGAACACTGAAGTTTTCTTT
CDR3aa: CASSLARYMNTEVFF

j_gene: TRBJ2-1
abundance: few
v_gene: TRBV29-1
len: 11
d_gene: .
CDR3nt: TGCAGCGTACCAGACGAGAATGAGCAGTTCTTC
CDR3aa: CSVPDENEQFF

j_gene: TRBJ1-2
abundance: .
v_gene: TRBV10-1
len: 15
d_gene: .
CDR3nt: TGCGCCAGCAGTGAGTCGGGCGAAAACTACTATGGCTACACCTTC
CDR3aa: CASSESGENYYGYTF

j_gene: TRBJ1-1
abundance: .
v_gene: TRBV10-3
len: 13
d_gene: TRBD1
CDR3nt: TGTGCCATCAGGGGACAGTTGAACACTGAAGCTTTCTTT
CDR3aa: CAIRGQLNTEAFF

j_gene: TRBJ2-1
abundance: few
v_gene: TRBV7-8
len: 14
d_gene: TRBD2
CDR3nt: TGTGCCAGCAGCTTGCGGGAGAGCCTGCATGAGCAGTTCTTC
CDR3aa: CASSLRESLHEQFF

j_gene: TRBJ1-1
abundance: .
v_gene: TRBV3-1
len: 14
d_gene: TRBD1
CDR3nt: TGTGCCAGCAGCTGGGGACAGCAGAACACTGAAGCTTTCTTT
CDR3aa: CASSWGQQNTEAFF

j_gene: TRBJ1-1
abundance: few
v_gene: TRBV7-8
len: 15
d_gene: .
CDR3nt: TGTGCCAGCAGCCCACCGCGATGGGGGAACACTGAAGCTTTCTTT
CDR3aa: CASSPPRWGNTEAFF

j_gene: TRBJ2-5
abundance: .
v_gene: TRBV19
len: 15
d_gene: TRBD1
CDR3nt: TGTGCCAGTAGTCTGGGACAGGGGCCCCAGGAGACCCAGTACTTC
CDR3aa: CASSLGQGPQETQYF

j_gene: TRBJ2-7
abundance: .
v_gene: TRBV6-6
len: 12
d_gene: .
CDR3nt: TGTGCCAGCAGTTACGGTATCTACGAGCAGTACTTC
CDR3aa: CASSYGIYEQYF

j_gene: TRBJ2-7
abundance: .
v_gene: TRBV3-1
len: 14
d_gene: .
CDR3nt: TGTGCCAGCAGCCCGACAAACCCCTCCTACGAGCAGTACTTC
CDR3aa: CASSPTNPSYEQYF

j_gene: TRBJ1-5
abundance: few
v_gene: TRBV6-1
len: 14
d_gene: TRBD1
CDR3nt: TGTGCCAGCAGTGAACAGGGGGCTTATCAGCCCCAGCATTTT
CDR3aa: CASSEQGAYQPQHF

j_gene: TRBJ2-2
abundance: few
v_gene: TRBV6-7
len: 12
d_gene: .
CDR3nt: TGTGCCACCCGAGGCGGCACCGGGGAGCTGTTTTTT
CDR3aa: CATRGGTGELFF